This T cell receptor (beta chain) emerged from a study of response to subunit inactivated influenza vaccine. Broader study findings: The authors proposed limited new T cell recruitment per seasonal influenza vaccination.

This clonotype was seen only a few times. The antigen remains undetermined. From the RT-PCR reads, TCRdb called clonotypes with MiXCR, one entry per CDR3 protein. This sample yields around 530,000 distinct CDR3 sequences, of which 15% to 20% are seen a single time; 3% to 3.5% belongs to the top ten. This sample comprised CD4+ T cells sorted from PBMCs, obtained about 23 months after vaccination. The clonotype was recovered from a man between 50 and 69 years old who received an inactivated influenza vaccine.

The CDR3 DNA reads TGTGCCAGCAGCTTAGACTTATACACCGGGGAGCTGTTTTTT. The encoded protein is CASSLDLYTGELFF. The chain uses TRBV7-9 and TRBJ2-2; D is ambiguous. CDR3 length: 14 residues. The ends were cut back, 1 base at V and 3 bases at J, with 6 bases in the middle. From germline, CDR1 is SEHNR and CDR2 FQNEAQ (reference sequence).